Listed below are T cell receptor beta chains from one sample, sequenced in a study of T cells in Graves' hyperthyroidism and ophthalmopathy. A single record per CDR3 protein comes from TCRdb applying MiXCR to the multiplex PCR reads. Of approximately 690,000 distinct CDR3 sequences detected, roughly 14% appear once; the ten largest clones hold roughly an eighth. Sample: blood. The receptors shown here come from a woman in her forties or fifties with Graves' ophthalmopathy. CDR3s include the opening cysteine and the closing phenylalanine or tryptophan. D genes are given only for firm matches. A clone size is listed for some rows: how often the clone was seen (once, few, many), or a class if it is expanded.

D gene	V gene	J gene	clone size	CDR3 DNA	CDR3 protein
NA	TRBV2	TRBJ2-1	NA	TGTGCCAGCAGAAAAGGACAGTACGAGCAGTTCTTC	CASRKGQYEQFF
NA	TRBV27	TRBJ1-1	many	TGTGCCAGCAGTTCTTCCTTTCGAGGGAACACTGAAGCTTTCTTT	CASSSSFRGNTEAFF
TRBD1	TRBV29-1	TRBJ2-4	many	TGCAGCGTTGGGGACAGGATAAACATTCAGTACTTC	CSVGDRINIQYF
NA	TRBV7-9	TRBJ2-3	many	TGTGCCAGCAGCGGAATTTCTAGCACAGATACGCAGTATTTT	CASSGISSTDTQYF
TRBD1	TRBV4-3	TRBJ2-2	NA	TGCGCCAGCAGTCGCGACAGGGCACCGAACACCGGGGAGCTGTTTTTT	CASSRDRAPNTGELFF
NA	TRBV27	TRBJ2-7	many	TGTGCCAGCAGTTTATTAGGTTATCGGCAACAGAGGGGCCTCTACGAGCAGTACTTC	CASSLLGYRQQRGLYEQYF
NA	TRBV15	TRBJ1-4	NA	TGTGCCACCAGCTGGAGACCCCCCGGGGAGGAAAAACTGTTTTTT	CATSWRPPGEEKLFF
TRBD2	TRBV9	TRBJ2-3	NA	TGTGCCAGCAGCGGAAGCGGGGTCACAGATACGCAGTATTTT	CASSGSGVTDTQYF
NA	TRBV2	TRBJ2-2	many	TGTGCCAGCAGTGGAAGGAATAGAGACCTCGCGAACACCGGGGAGCTGTTTTTT	CASSGRNRDLANTGELFF
NA	TRBV18	TRBJ1-3	many	TGTGCCAGCTCACATGAGACCGGAAACACCATATATTTT	CASSHETGNTIYF
NA	TRBV5-1	TRBJ1-1	many	TGCGCCAGCAGCATAGGACCTGCTAACACTGAAGCTTTCTTT	CASSIGPANTEAFF
TRBD1	TRBV11-1	TRBJ1-2	many	TGTGCCAGCAGCCACCGGGACAGGGCGGTCTATGGCTACACCTTC	CASSHRDRAVYGYTF
NA	TRBV4-1	TRBJ1-1	NA	TGCGCCAGCAGCCAAGTTTCGGGGTCGGACACTGAAGCTTTCTTT	CASSQVSGSDTEAFF
NA	TRBV29-1	TRBJ2-5	NA	TGCAGCGTTGACTCAGGGATGGAGACCCAGTACTTC	CSVDSGMETQYF
NA	TRBV11-2	TRBJ2-1	many	TGTGCCAGCAGCTTAGACGGGGGACTGGTGGGTGAGCAGTTCTTC	CASSLDGGLVGEQFF
NA	TRBV27	TRBJ2-1	few	TGTGCCAGCAGTCCTAGTGGACGGCTCAATGAGCAGTTCTTC	CASSPSGRLNEQFF
TRBD1	TRBV7-2	TRBJ1-2	NA	TGTGCCAGCAGCTTAGTTTGGACAGGGCCCGGCTACACCTTC	CASSLVWTGPGYTF
TRBD2	TRBV7-3	TRBJ2-1	many	TGTGCCAGCAGCCTTGAAGCGGGACGTTTCAATGAGCAGTTCTTC	CASSLEAGRFNEQFF
NA	TRBV12-3/TRBV12-4	TRBJ1-1	few	TGTGCCAGCAGGCGGGTTGGTAGATTATTAGCTTTCTTT	CASRRVGRLLAFF
NA	TRBV11-1	TRBJ2-3	many	TGTGCCAGCAGCTTAAGCCACCCCCATTCGCCAGATACGCAGTATTTT	CASSLSHPHSPDTQYF
NA	TRBV12-3/TRBV12-4	TRBJ1-1	many	TGTGCCAGCAGTCCCGACCCCGAAGCCAAGAACACTGAAGCTTTCTTT	CASSPDPEAKNTEAFF
NA	TRBV28	TRBJ2-2	NA	TGTGCCAGCAGTGTCCCGGGACCCTCTTCCGGGGAGCTGTTTTTT	CASSVPGPSSGELFF
NA	TRBV27	TRBJ2-7	few	TGTGCCAGCAGTCCCAGACGGGGTTCCTACGAGCAGTACTTC	CASSPRRGSYEQYF
TRBD2	TRBV12-3/TRBV12-4	TRBJ2-7	many	TGTGCCAGCAGTGCGAGCGGGACGCAAACGATAAACGAGCAGTACTTC	CASSASGTQTINEQYF
TRBD1	TRBV2	TRBJ2-5	many	TGTGCCAGCAGTGAATTGACAGGGGGAGAGACCCAGTACTTC	CASSELTGGETQYF
TRBD2	TRBV10-3	TRBJ2-7	many	TGTGCCATCAGCGAGCGGGAGACCCTCTCCTACGAGCAGTACTTC	CAISERETLSYEQYF
NA	TRBV12-3/TRBV12-4	TRBJ2-7	many	TGTGCCAGCAGCAACCCCGACTACGAGCAGTACTTC	CASSNPDYEQYF
TRBD2	TRBV20-1	TRBJ2-3	few	TGCAGTGCTAGAGGGGCGGGAGGTGCAGATACGCAGTATTTT	CSARGAGGADTQYF
NA	TRBV6-6	TRBJ2-3	few	TGTGCCAGCAGTTACTCCTTCACAGATACGCAGTATTTT	CASSYSFTDTQYF
NA	TRBV4-3	TRBJ1-4	few	TGCGCCAGCAGCCAACTCCTTAAGGAAAAACTGTTTTTT	CASSQLLKEKLFF
NA	TRBV19	TRBJ2-7	NA	TGTGCCAGTTATGACAGCTACTACGAGCAGTACTTC	CASYDSYYEQYF
NA	TRBV29-1	TRBJ1-5	NA	TGCAGCGTCACAACAGGGTCCAATCAGCCCCAGCATTTT	CSVTTGSNQPQHF
TRBD2	TRBV12-3/TRBV12-4	TRBJ2-3	NA	TGTGCCAGCAGTTTTCAGCGGGAGTGGCGAGATACGCAGTATTTT	CASSFQREWRDTQYF
TRBD1	TRBV6-1	TRBJ1-1	many	TGTGCCAGTCATCGGGGACAGGGGTTCATGAACACTGAAGCTTTCTTT	CASHRGQGFMNTEAFF
NA	TRBV6-1	TRBJ2-7	many	TGTGCCAGCAGTGAATTGAGGGGGGCTGCCTACGAGCAGTACTTC	CASSELRGAAYEQYF
NA	TRBV20-1	TRBJ1-2	many	TGCAGTGCTACCACCCTGCGGGACTATGGCTACACCTTC	CSATTLRDYGYTF
NA	TRBV20-1	TRBJ1-2	many	TGCAGCGGGGGTCCAGATAACTATGGCTACACCTTC	CSGGPDNYGYTF
TRBD2	TRBV7-9	TRBJ2-5	NA	TGTGCCAGCAGCTCGACCGGGACTATATCGCAAGAGACCCAGTACTTC	CASSSTGTISQETQYF
TRBD1	TRBV6-2/TRBV6-3	TRBJ2-7	NA	TGTGCCAGCAAAGTTGGACAGGGGGCGATTGACGAGCAGTACTTC	CASKVGQGAIDEQYF
TRBD2	TRBV2	TRBJ2-5	many	TGTGCCAGCAGTGAAGTAGGGGGACTAGCGTGGCAAGAGACCCAGTACTTC	CASSEVGGLAWQETQYF
NA	TRBV3-1	TRBJ2-1	NA	TGTGCCAGCAGCCAACCCCGGACAGTTCCGTTCTTC	CASSQPRTVPFF
NA	TRBV6-2/TRBV6-3	TRBJ1-5	few	TGTGCCAGCAGTTACTCGACCCCCATCTCCCTGAATTTT	CASSYSTPISLNF
TRBD2	TRBV29-1	TRBJ2-2	NA	TGCAGCGTACAAGGACTAGCGGGAGGATCCGGCGGGGAGCTGTTTTTT	CSVQGLAGGSGGELFF
NA	TRBV7-2	TRBJ2-7	NA	TGTGCCAGCAGCTTGCCAACAAGAGCCTACGAGCAGTACTTC	CASSLPTRAYEQYF
NA	TRBV14	TRBJ1-1	NA	TGTGCCAGCAGCCAAGAATGGAACACTGAAGCTTTCTTT	CASSQEWNTEAFF
NA	TRBV3-1	TRBJ1-1	many	TGTGCCAGCAGCCAAGGCACAGGGAAGAACACTGAAGCTTTCTTT	CASSQGTGKNTEAFF
NA	TRBV5-1	TRBJ2-7	NA	TGCGCCAGCAGCTTGGAGTCAACCTCTGACGAGCAGTACTTC	CASSLESTSDEQYF
NA	TRBV19	TRBJ1-5	NA	TGTGCCAGTAGCGTCTACCGGGACTCCGGCTATCAGCCCCAGCATTTT	CASSVYRDSGYQPQHF
TRBD1	TRBV4-2	TRBJ1-5	few	TGTGCCAGCAGCCAAGAGGGGACAGATGTGAGTCAGCCCCAGCATTTT	CASSQEGTDVSQPQHF
NA	TRBV27	TRBJ2-2	many	TGTGCCAGCAGTTTACAGTACACCGGGGAGCTGTTTTTT	CASSLQYTGELFF
NA	TRBV6-1	TRBJ1-4	NA	TGTGCCGCCGGACAGATTACAACTAATGAAAAACTGTTTTTT	CAAGQITTNEKLFF
NA	TRBV7-9	TRBJ2-3	many	TGTGCCAGCAGCTTCCGGGACCCAGTGGCAGATACGCAGTATTTT	CASSFRDPVADTQYF
NA	TRBV7-9	TRBJ2-1	many	TGTGCCAGCAGCTTAGTGTATTATGAGCAGTTCTTC	CASSLVYYEQFF
NA	TRBV7-6	TRBJ2-7	few	TGTGCCAGCAGCTTAGCGAGCGGGGCCAGGGGAGTGGGTGAGCAGTACTTC	CASSLASGARGVGEQYF
NA	TRBV28	TRBJ2-4	NA	TGTGCCAGCAGTTTGGTGGCAGCACTAGCCAAAAACATTCAGTACTTC	CASSLVAALAKNIQYF
NA	TRBV27	TRBJ2-3	many	TGTGCCAGCAGTTTGGGGGCCACAGATACGCAGTATTTT	CASSLGATDTQYF
TRBD1	TRBV18	TRBJ2-6	few	TGTGCCAGCTCACCTAGACAGGGGGAGGATGGGGCCAACGTCCTGACTTTC	CASSPRQGEDGANVLTF
NA	TRBV30	TRBJ2-1	many	TGTGCCTGGAGTCGGGATGAGCAGTTCTTC	CAWSRDEQFF